A selection of T cell receptor beta chains follows, all from one sample in a study of blood T cell repertoires in COVID-19. Libraries were prepared by immunoSEQ multiplex PCR; TCRdb keeps only in-frame clonotypes and omits some of them. The sample lists approximately 350,000 clones, about four fifths occurring once. The specimen was PBMCs or T cells enriched from blood (not recorded which). These receptors were collected from a woman aged 45 to 65 who had recovered from COVID-19. Each CDR3 is given with its conserved first and last residue. Fields, in order: clone size, V gene, D gene, J gene, CDR3 DNA, CDR3 protein. A D gene is named only where the DNA matches it firmly. A row's size may be missing; if present it is once, few, many or a size class.

>NA|TRBV19|NA|TRBJ1-5
TGTGCCAGTAGGGTTAATGGATGGGGAGGCAATCAGCCCCAGCATTTT
CASRVNGWGGNQPQHF
>NA|TRBV7-9|NA|TRBJ1-4
TGTGCCAGCAGCTTATCGGAGGGACTAACTAATGAAAAACTGTTTTTT
CASSLSEGLTNEKLFF
>few|TRBV10-2|TRBD2|TRBJ2-1
TGCGCCAGCAGTGGTCAGCGGGAGACTGCTCTGTCCTACAATGAGCAGTTCTTC
CASSGQRETALSYNEQFF
>NA|TRBV3-1/TRBV3-2|TRBD1|TRBJ1-3
TGTGCCAGCAGCCTATACGGGACAGGGGCGGGTGGAAACACCATATATTTT
CASSLYGTGAGGNTIYF
>NA|TRBV10-2|TRBD1|TRBJ2-7
TGCGCCAGCAGCTTCCGGGACAGGATGTCCGAGCAGTACTTC
CASSFRDRMSEQYF
>once|TRBV4-2|NA|TRBJ1-4
TGTGCCAGCAGCCCTCAGGCAACTAATGAAAAACTGTTTTTT
CASSPQATNEKLFF
>NA|TRBV19|NA|TRBJ2-5
TGTGCCAGTAAAGGGGGGGGCCCAACCCAGTACTTC
CASKGGGPTQYF
>few|TRBV15|TRBD1|TRBJ1-2
TGTGCCACCAGCAACCGCGGACAGGGGGCGGTTGGCTACACCTTC
CATSNRGQGAVGYTF
>NA|TRBV7-8|TRBD2|TRBJ2-1
TGTGCCAGCAGCTTGGGACTAATACTCAATGAGCAGTTCTTC
CASSLGLILNEQFF
>NA|TRBV6-2/TRBV6-3|NA|TRBJ1-4
TGTGCCAGCAGCCGATACAGGCAGCCCCCAACTAATGAAAAACTGTTTTTT
CASSRYRQPPTNEKLFF
>NA|TRBV2|TRBD1|TRBJ2-2
TGTGCCATTCGGACAGGGGCGGCCGGGGAGCTGTTTTTT
CAIRTGAAGELFF
>NA|TRBV4-1|TRBD1|TRBJ1-2
TGCGCCAGCAGCCAAGAATTGTCGGGACAGGGATCGAACTATGGCTACACCTTC
CASSQELSGQGSNYGYTF
>NA|TRBV5-1|NA|TRBJ2-1
TGCGCCAGCAGCTTGGGTCCGGGCTCCTACAATGAGCAGTTCTTC
CASSLGPGSYNEQFF
>NA|TRBV19|NA|TRBJ1-5
TGTGCCAGTAGTATAGGCGGGCTGGAAAAGCCCCAGCATTTT
CASSIGGLEKPQHF
>few|TRBV5-4|NA|TRBJ2-2
TGTGCCAGCAGCGTCGACCTTAGGGGCACCGGGGAGCTGTTTTTT
CASSVDLRGTGELFF
>once|TRBV6-2/TRBV6-3|NA|TRBJ1-2
TGTGCCAGCAGTGGACTGAACTATGGCTACACCTTC
CASSGLNYGYTF
>few|TRBV5-1|TRBD1|TRBJ1-4
TGCGCCAGCAGCTTGGATTTTGGGACAGGGAGGGAAAAACTGTTTTTT
CASSLDFGTGREKLFF
>NA|TRBV28|TRBD1|TRBJ1-5
TGTGCCAGCAGTTCCGCGGACAGGCATAGCAATCAGCCCCAGCATTTT
CASSSADRHSNQPQHF
>NA|TRBV6-5|NA|TRBJ1-3
TGTGCCAGCAGTTACTCTTTGAGCTCTGGAAACACCATATATTTT
CASSYSLSSGNTIYF
>NA|TRBV6-5|TRBD1|TRBJ1-2
TGTGCCAGCAGTTATAGGGTACAGGGGCGGGACGGCTACACCTTC
CASSYRVQGRDGYTF
>NA|TRBV4-3|NA|TRBJ1-1
TGCGCCAGCAGCCAAGAGCGCACCCTGAACACTGAAGCTTTCTTT
CASSQERTLNTEAFF
>NA|TRBV30|NA|TRBJ1-1
TGTGCCTGGATATCGGCTGAAGCTTTCTTT
CAWISAEAFF
>few|TRBV7-2|TRBD1|TRBJ1-6
TGTGCCAGCAGCCTGGGACAGCTCTATAATTCACCCCTCCACTTT
CASSLGQLYNSPLHF
>NA|TRBV6-2/TRBV6-3|TRBD2|TRBJ2-1
TGTGCCAGCAGTTATCGGTTGGCCGGGACTAGCGGGAGGAGCTCCTACAATGAGCAGTTCTTC
CASSYRLAGTSGRSSYNEQFF
>once|TRBV4-1|TRBD1|TRBJ1-1
TGCGCCAGCAGTGGCACAGGGGGGGGAATGAACACTGAAGCTTTCTTT
CASSGTGGGMNTEAFF
>NA|TRBV27|NA|TRBJ1-6
TGTGCCAGCAGTTTGGGAGCCTCCTATAATTCACCCCTCCACTTT
CASSLGASYNSPLHF
>NA|TRBV30|NA|TRBJ1-5
TGTGCCTGGAGTGTACTATCAACTCAGCCCCAGCATTTT
CAWSVLSTQPQHF
>NA|TRBV10-3|TRBD1|TRBJ1-4
TGTGCCATCAGTGAGCGACAGGGGATAAATGAAAAACTGTTTTTT
CAISERQGINEKLFF
>NA|TRBV18|TRBD1|TRBJ1-5
TGTGCCAGCTCAAAAGACAGGGGAGTCTATCAGCCCCAGCATTTT
CASSKDRGVYQPQHF
>NA|TRBV4-2|NA|TRBJ1-2
TGTGCCAGCAGCCAAGATCTTAGGGGAAACTATGGCTACACCTTC
CASSQDLRGNYGYTF
>NA|TRBV5-5|TRBD1|TRBJ1-2
TGTGCCAGCAGCTTGGACAGGGGACAGGGTCGAGGCTATGGCTACACCTTC
CASSLDRGQGRGYGYTF
>few|TRBV9|NA|TRBJ2-3
TGTGCCAGCAGCAACCCATGGGACAACACAGATACGCAGTATTTT
CASSNPWDNTDTQYF
>NA|TRBV6-5|NA|TRBJ2-2
TGTGCCAGCAGTTACTACGGGAGGAACACCGGGGAGCTGTTTTTT
CASSYYGRNTGELFF